This T cell receptor beta chain stems from a study of T cell repertoires in cytomegalovirus infection. Study information: Public TCR beta signatures indicated both CMV infection and matching HLA type. Study observations and caveats: Cumulative frequency (of public TCR beta family members) identified carriers of CMV plus the relevant HLA. In two of eight donors, the top clonotype was HLA-C-restricted CMV-specific.

The CDR3 is made up of 15 amino acids. The germline gives CDR1 LGHNA, CDR2 YNFKEQ. V lost 2 bases, J lost 6 bases, and 17 bases lay in between. TCRdb re-called the reads with MiXCR, one entry per CDR3 protein. The sample shows a few hundred thousand distinct CDR3 sequences, around two fifths of them seen only once. On this clonotype itself: The antigen is unknown.

Sequenced material: cultured PBMCs, taken from culture after CMV antigen stimulation. This receptor was obtained from a human donor in good health (CMV status not recorded). Some clones in this sample may be carry-over from other donors' samples. The chain has TRBV4-2 and TRBJ2-7, with a weak D call TRBD1 (5 bases). CDR3 in amino acids: CASSQKVGPLGEQYF. The CDR3 bases are TGTGCCAGCAGCCAAAAAGTGGGGCCCCTCGGCGAGCAGTACTTC.